The clone carrying this T cell receptor beta chain was counted a few times. This sample is part of a study of T cells after yellow fever vaccination. Study overall: Any fraction with a low cell number was prepared using SMART-Seq v4 Ultra Low Input.

Via MiXCR, TCRdb re-called the 5' RACE reads, giving one row per CDR3 protein. The sample yields about 630,000 distinct CDR3 sequences, approximately 13% seen once. The CDR3 sequence is 13 residues long. V shed 4 bases and J shed 6 bases, with 13 bases lying between them. Germline assignment: CDR1 SGHDT and CDR2 YYEEEE. V gene TRBV5-6 combines with J gene TRBJ1-1; D is unclear. The source material was PBMCs, sampled on the day of the yellow fever booster vaccination. The TCR sequence derives from a man under 40 who received the YFV17D yellow fever vaccine. CDR3 DNA sequence: TGTGCCAGCAGCAAAAACCGTTTGGCTGAAGCTTTCTTT. This encodes CASSKNRLAEAFF.